The clone carrying this T cell receptor beta chain has a handful of counts. V was cut by 5 bases and J by 4 bases, with 11 bases left in between. The germline V gene has CDR1 SGHDN and CDR2 FVKESK. The CDR3 is 13 residues long. The time point was: persistent/refractory GD, antithyroid drugs over 5 years with positive TRAb. Making the TCR library involved RNA that had been extracted from PBMCs. The data stem from a study of regulatory T cells in long-lasting Graves disease. For TCR beta, libraries came from iRepertoire HTBI primers and Arm-PCR of CDR3 regions. Each CDR3 protein gets one entry after TCRdb re-called the multiplex PCR reads with MiXCR. In the table there are some 430,000 distinct CDR3 sequences, about 22% of which are singletons.

V gene TRBV14 combines with J gene TRBJ1-2; D gene ambiguous. The sequenced sample was peripheral blood mononuclear cells (PBMCs), obtained when the disease was refractory, from a patient treated with antithyroid drugs. This receptor was obtained from a female donor with Graves disease. The CDR3 region is CASSGGMVYGYTF. The DNA for the CDR3 is TGTGCCAGCAGCGGTGGGATGGTCTATGGCTACACCTTC.